These T cell receptor beta chains were read from a single sample in a study of identical twins. TCRdb re-called the 5' RACE reads through MiXCR, storing one row per CDR3 protein. This sample has 400,000 to 550,000 distinct CDR3 sequences; more than 20% occur once, and the top ten carry around 3%. In addition, the sample was reused for a study of T cells expressing NK-cell markers.

The sequencing sample was made of CD4+ T cells sorted from blood. These receptors were taken from a woman between 18 and 30 years old in good health. The CDR3 runs from the conserved cysteine through the conserved F or W. D genes are given only for firm matches. Only part of the rows carry a size: once, few, many, or a class if the clone is expanded.

J | size | D | V | CDR3 | DNA
TRBJ2-1 | few | NA | TRBV7-2 | CASSLSPWAAEQFF | TGTGCCAGCAGCTTAAGTCCCTGGGCGGCCGAGCAGTTCTTC
TRBJ2-3 | NA | TRBD2 | TRBV11-2 | CASSNPGGAGADTQYF | TGTGCCAGCAGCAACCCGGGGGGTGCCGGGGCAGATACGCAGTATTTT
TRBJ2-1 | few | TRBD2 | TRBV11-2 | CASSLGRAGFQRGAFAYNEQFF | TGTGCCAGCAGCTTAGGTCGGGCAGGGTTTCAGCGGGGGGCCTTTGCCTACAATGAGCAGTTCTTC
TRBJ1-5 | NA | NA | TRBV28 | CASRAGVSQPQHF | TGTGCCAGCAGGGCAGGGGTTAGTCAGCCCCAGCATTTT
TRBJ2-1 | NA | TRBD2 | TRBV20-1 | CSASSSTSGSRNEQFF | TGCAGTGCTAGTAGCTCTACTAGCGGGAGTAGGAATGAGCAGTTCTTC
TRBJ1-5 | NA | NA | TRBV27 | CAEGEVWNQPQHF | TGTGCTGAGGGGGAGGTTTGGAATCAGCCCCAGCATTTT
TRBJ2-2 | NA | NA | TRBV15 | CATSRDFRGSNTGELFF | TGTGCCACCAGCAGAGATTTTAGGGGATCGAACACCGGGGAGCTGTTTTTT
TRBJ1-1 | NA | NA | TRBV6-1 | CASTASTLQLNTEAFF | TGTGCCAGCACCGCCAGTACGCTCCAACTGAACACTGAAGCTTTCTTT
TRBJ2-2 | few | NA | TRBV5-1 | CASSLAGQGGTGELFF | TGCGCCAGCAGCTTGGCCGGACAGGGAGGGACCGGGGAGCTGTTTTTT
TRBJ2-6 | NA | NA | TRBV15 | CATSGGSSGANVLTF | TGTGCCACCAGCGGAGGGAGCTCTGGGGCCAACGTCCTGACTTTC
TRBJ2-7 | NA | NA | TRBV7-2 | CASSFLSQGTYEQYF | TGTGCCAGCAGCTTTTTAAGCCAGGGGACCTACGAGCAGTACTTC
TRBJ2-2 | NA | NA | TRBV5-1 | CASNLHHTTGELFF | TGCGCCAGCAACTTGCACCATACGACCGGGGAGCTGTTTTTT
TRBJ2-6 | few | NA | TRBV2 | CASSLQNSGANVLTF | TGTGCCAGCAGTCTACAGAACTCTGGGGCCAACGTCCTGACTTTC
TRBJ2-3 | few | TRBD2 | TRBV10-3 | CAISVASGYTDTQYF | TGTGCCATCAGTGTGGCTAGCGGTTACACAGATACGCAGTATTTT
TRBJ2-5 | NA | NA | TRBV5-1 | CASSTTSNQETQYF | TGCGCCAGCAGCACGACATCCAACCAAGAGACCCAGTACTTC
TRBJ2-7 | NA | TRBD2 | TRBV30 | CAWSGAGGSYEQYF | TGTGCCTGGAGCGGAGCGGGAGGTTCCTACGAGCAGTACTTC
TRBJ2-3 | NA | NA | TRBV10-3 | CAISVSGDTQYF | TGTGCCATCAGTGTTTCGGGAGATACGCAGTATTTT
TRBJ1-1 | NA | TRBD1 | TRBV20-1 | CSASGQGGNTEAFF | TGCAGTGCTAGTGGACAGGGGGGGAACACTGAAGCTTTCTTT
TRBJ2-3 | few | NA | TRBV7-9 | CASSHTGTRFYNTQYF | TGTGCCAGCAGTCACACCGGGACAAGATTTTACAATACGCAGTATTTT
TRBJ2-2 | NA | TRBD2 | TRBV5-1 | CASAEISGRGGELFF | TGCGCCAGCGCCGAGATCAGCGGGAGAGGCGGGGAGCTGTTTTTT
TRBJ2-2 | few | NA | TRBV5-1 | CASSLVTVNTGELFF | TGCGCCAGCAGCTTGGTTACGGTTAACACCGGGGAGCTGTTTTTT
TRBJ2-7 | NA | TRBD2 | TRBV27 | CASSSAGGPVEQYF | TGTGCCAGCAGTTCCGCGGGGGGGCCTGTTGAGCAGTACTTC
TRBJ2-3 | once | NA | TRBV5-5 | CASSLVYRTIRSTDTQYF | TGTGCCAGCAGCTTGGTTTACAGGACAATCAGAAGCACAGATACGCAGTATTTT
TRBJ2-3 | few | NA | TRBV29-1 | CSVDAVGDTDTQYF | TGCAGCGTTGACGCGGTAGGAGACACAGATACGCAGTATTTT
TRBJ1-1 | NA | NA | TRBV12-3/TRBV12-4 | CASSLSTGAEAFF | TGTGCCAGCAGTTTGTCGACAGGCGCTGAAGCTTTCTTT
TRBJ2-3 | NA | TRBD1 | TRBV5-1 | CASSFPSGTGAVFSTDTQYF | TGCGCCAGCAGCTTCCCCAGCGGGACAGGGGCCGTGTTTAGCACAGATACGCAGTATTTT